This TCR beta chain was identified during a study of CD8+CD57+ T cells in acquired aplastic anemia. Study-level results: Patients did not significantly differ from controls in CD8+ Simpson's diversity.

V trimming: 6 bases; J trimming: 4 bases; junction bases outside the gene matches: 22. Germline values: CDR1 MGHDK, CDR2 SYGVNS. The CDR3 sequence is 19 residues long. In the case of this clonotype: What it binds is not known.

The template used for profiling TCR beta VDJ and CDR3 was genomic DNA. Each CDR3 protein gets one entry after TCRdb re-called the reads with MiXCR. The top ten hold around 63% of the sample, which has tens of thousands of distinct CDR3 sequences, about 45% seen once. Sequenced material: sorted CD4+, CD8+, or CD8+CD57+ T cells (not recorded which) from PBMCs. The chain is built from TRBV25-1 and TRBJ2-3, with 7 bases fitting TRBD2. The origin of this receptor is a human donor in good health, serving as a control. The CDR3 DNA follows: TGTGCCAGCAGCGTAGGGCGATTCCCCCGGACTAGTAGTCCAGATACGCAGTATTTT. Its protein is CASSVGRFPRTSSPDTQYF.